The next 17 T cell receptor beta chains were all read from a single sample in a study of blood T cell repertoires in COVID-19. Profiling relied on immunoSEQ multiplex PCR, and the TCRdb table lists in-frame clones only, not all of them. The sample contains 210,000 or so clones, approximately 81% of which appear only once. Sequencing was carried out using peripheral blood. The receptor source for this set is a woman of 80 years or more with active or convalescent COVID-19.

CDR3 residues: CASSPRTGWSPLHF. CDR3 DNA: TGTGCCAGCAGTCCCCGGACAGGGTGGTCACCCCTCCACTTT. The gene calls are TRBV28 and TRBJ1-6; 8 bases map to TRBD1. In germline, CDR1 is MDHEN, CDR2 SYDVKM. Losses at the gene ends were 5 bases for V and 10 bases for J; bases not matched to a gene: 7. The length of the CDR3 is 14 residues.

The chain has TRBV11-3 and TRBJ1-1, with D hard to call. Germline V gene lookup returns CDR1 SGHNT and CDR2 YENEEA. Trimming removed 1 base from V and 6 bases from J, with 15 bases in between. The CDR3 consists of 15 residues. CDR3 nucleotide sequence: TGTGCCAGCAGCTTAGTTGCATCAGTTAACCCTGAAGCTTTCTTT. This sequence encodes CASSLVASVNPEAFF.

The V call is TRBV5-1, the J call TRBJ2-3; 8 nucleotides line up with TRBD2. Germline-derived CDR1 and CDR2 are SGHRS and YFSETQ. The trim removed 4 bases at V and 3 bases at J, leaving 7 bases unmatched. The length of the CDR3 is 15 residues. The CDR3 region has the DNA TGCGCCAGCAGCCCTCAGGCGGGGGGAACAGATACGCAGTATTTT. The encoded protein is CASSPQAGGTDTQYF.

The chain combines TRBV5-1 with TRBJ1-2, with TRBD1 as a possible D gene (6 bases). V was trimmed by 1 base and J by 4 bases, leaving 14 bases between them. The CDR3 runs to 15 residues. Germline CDR1 SGHRS, CDR2 YFSETQ. Written as DNA, the CDR3 is TGCGCCAGCAGCTTGTCCCCACAGGGTTTCTATGGCTACACCTTC. This gives the protein CASSLSPQGFYGYTF.

V usage is TRBV9 and J usage is TRBJ1-5; D may be TRBD1 (5 bases). CDR1 and CDR2 from the germline V gene are SGDLS and YYNGEE. V lost 0 bases and J 10 bases, leaving 11 bases between the germline ends. This CDR3 spans 13 amino acids. The DNA for the CDR3 is TGTGCCAGCAGCGTAGCTGGGGGGGAACCCCAGCATTTT. It yields the protein CASSVAGGEPQHF.

This clone was observed a single time. The chain is built from TRBV5-4 and TRBJ2-3, with 8 bases aligning to TRBD2. V shed 1 base, J shed 4 bases, and the junction held 5 bases outside the gene matches. The CDR3 extends over 15 amino acids. Germline V gene lookup returns CDR1 SGHNT and CDR2 YYREEE (reference sequence). The CDR3 sequence: CASSLPRTSPDTQYF. The DNA of the CDR3 is TGTGCCAGCAGCTTGCCAAGGACTAGCCCAGATACGCAGTATTTT.

The J gene is TRBJ2-7, the V gene TRBV7-2, with 8 nucleotides matching TRBD2. The CDR3 contains 14 residues. Trimming removed 2 bases from V and 5 bases from J; junction bases left unmatched: 5. CDR1 and CDR2 (germline): SGHTA, FQGNSA. The CDR3 loop reads CASSLRAGDHEQYF. The CDR3 region has the DNA TGTGCCAGCAGCTTAAGAGCGGGAGATCACGAGCAGTACTTC.

Turning to this clone: This same CDR3 is encoded by further DNA sequences in the sample. The chain carries TRBV6-2 or TRBV6-3 and TRBJ1-2; D remains ambiguous. Trimming cost V 2 bases and J 3 bases, with 7 bases left between them. The CDR3 has 13 amino acids. The germline V gene encodes CDR1 MNHEY and CDR2 SVGEGT. The CDR3 region has the DNA TGTGCCAGCAGTTACAGCGGAGACTATGGCTACACCTTC. It yields the protein CASSYSGDYGYTF.

V gene TRBV5-4 combines with J gene TRBJ2-7; 7 bases match TRBD1. This CDR3 spans 13 amino acids. The germline CDR1 and CDR2 sequences are SGHNT and YYREEE (reference sequence). Trimming removed 4 bases from V and 3 bases from J; junction bases left unmatched: 4. CDR3 in amino acids: CASSQTGFYEQYF. CDR3 coding DNA: TGTGCCAGCAGCCAGACAGGGTTCTACGAGCAGTACTTC.

A note on this clone: Other DNA sequences in this specimen translate into the identical CDR3. The V and J genes are TRBV6-2 or TRBV6-3 and TRBJ1-2; the D gene is possibly TRBD1 (5 bases). The V and J ends lost 0 bases and 4 bases respectively, with 9 bases between them. This CDR3 is built from 14 residues. Germline values: CDR1 MNHEY, CDR2 SVGEGT. The CDR3 sequence: CASSYSQGPYGYTF. CDR3 DNA: TGTGCCAGCAGTTACTCTCAGGGCCCCTATGGCTACACCTTC.

This clone has a handful of counts. This chain uses TRBV11-2 with TRBJ1-2; D uncertain. This CDR3 is 14 amino acids long. Germline assignment: CDR1 SGHAT and CDR2 FQNNGV. Trimming stripped 5 bases from V and 3 bases from J, with 13 bases between. CDR3 nucleotides: TGTGCCAGCAGCGCCGAGGGAGGGCACTATGGCTACACCTTC. It yields the protein CASSAEGGHYGYTF.

This clone was observed a single time. The chain is built from TRBV3-1 (or the pseudogene TRBV3-2) and TRBJ2-3, with TRBD1 matching 8 bases. The CDR3 runs 16 residues. The V gene's germline CDR1 is LGHDT and CDR2 YNNKEL (reference sequence). Trimming at V came to 4 bases and at J to 1 base, leaving 7 bases not matched to a gene. In DNA form, the CDR3 reads TGTGCCAGCAGCCGAGGGCAGGGGGCTGGCACAGATACGCAGTATTTT. The encoded protein is CASSRGQGAGTDTQYF.

This clone was counted between two and nine times. This chain joins TRBV19 and TRBJ1-5; weak D call: TRBD1 (6 bases). Trimming stripped 3 bases from V and 11 bases from J, with 14 bases between. Germline assignment: CDR1 LNHDA and CDR2 SQIVND (reference sequence). The CDR3 contains 13 residues. DNA of the CDR3: TGTGCCAGTAGTATTGGGACACCGATGACCCAGCATTTT. This gives the protein CASSIGTPMTQHF.

The V call is TRBV5-5, the J call TRBJ1-1; D unclear. This CDR3 has 14 residues. The germline gives CDR1 SGHKS, CDR2 YYEKEE (reference sequence). V was pared by 2 bases and J by 4 bases, with 12 bases between. This CDR3 is CASSFPQPGTEAFF. The DNA of the CDR3 is TGTGCCAGCAGCTTTCCCCAGCCAGGCACTGAAGCTTTCTTT.

The chain carries TRBV5-3 and TRBJ2-1; D is perhaps TRBD2 (6 bases). TRBV5-3 carries the ORF label, with uncertain function. Trimming stripped 3 bases from V and 4 bases from J, with 14 bases between. This CDR3 is 15 amino acids long. The CDR3 sequence is CARSSRKEGYNEQFF. In DNA form, the CDR3 reads TGTGCCAGAAGCTCCCGGAAGGAGGGGTACAATGAGCAGTTCTTC.

This clone appeared a single time. The chain joins TRBV15 to TRBJ2-6; D might be TRBD2 (6 bases). V was clipped by 6 bases and J by 0 bases, with 18 bases between them. Germline V CDR1 and CDR2: LNHNV, YYDKDF (reference sequence). The CDR3 runs 18 residues. CDR3 protein: CATRGGLGGHSGANVLTF. The CDR3 DNA follows: TGTGCCACCAGGGGGGGTTTGGGAGGCCACTCTGGGGCCAACGTCCTGACTTTC.

This chain links TRBV6-1 with TRBJ2-7; 9 positions agree with TRBD1. V gave up 3 bases and J gave up 6 bases; unmatched junction bases: 9. Germline CDR1 MNHNS, CDR2 SASEGT. This CDR3 has 15 amino acids. In DNA form, the CDR3 reads TGTGCCAGCAGTGATCCGGGACAGGGCCGGGCCGAGCAGTACTTC. It specifies CASSDPGQGRAEQYF.